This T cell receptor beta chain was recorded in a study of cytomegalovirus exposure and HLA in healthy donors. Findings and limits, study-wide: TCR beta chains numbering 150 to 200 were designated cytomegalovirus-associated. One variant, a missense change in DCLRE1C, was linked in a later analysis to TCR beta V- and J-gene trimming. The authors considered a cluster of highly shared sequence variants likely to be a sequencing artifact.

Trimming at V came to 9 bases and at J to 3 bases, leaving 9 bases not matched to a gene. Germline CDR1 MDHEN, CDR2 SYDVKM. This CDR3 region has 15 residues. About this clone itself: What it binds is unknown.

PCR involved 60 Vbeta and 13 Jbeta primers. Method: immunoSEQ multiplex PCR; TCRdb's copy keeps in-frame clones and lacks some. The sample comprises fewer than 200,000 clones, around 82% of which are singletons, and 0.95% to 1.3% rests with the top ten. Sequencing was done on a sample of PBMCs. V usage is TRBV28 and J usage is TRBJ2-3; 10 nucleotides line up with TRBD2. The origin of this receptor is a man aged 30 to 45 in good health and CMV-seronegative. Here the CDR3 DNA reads TGTGCCAGTGGAGGACTAGCGGAATTTACAGATACGCAGTATTTT. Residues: CASGGLAEFTDTQYF.